This is a list of T cell receptor beta chains from one sample in a study of T cells after yellow fever vaccination. TCRdb redid the calling of the 5' RACE reads with MiXCR, one entry per CDR3 protein. The data hold 300,000 to 350,000 distinct CDR3 sequences, with approximately 11% observed a single time. The source was CD4+ T cells sorted from PBMCs, collected 45 days after the yellow fever booster vaccination. All receptors come from a man aged 18 to 29 who received the YFV17D yellow fever vaccine. Both conserved end residues are part of each CDR3. D genes are given only for firm matches. For some rows the clone size is stated as once, few or many, or as a class when expanded; others skip it.

clone size,D gene,J gene,V gene,CDR3 DNA,CDR3 protein
NA,TRBD2,TRBJ2-6,TRBV6-2/TRBV6-3,TGTGCCAGTAACAGCGGGGACCAACGGGAAGCTGGGGCCAACGTCCTGACTTTC,CASNSGDQREAGANVLTF
few,NA,TRBJ1-6,TRBV5-1,TGCGCCAGCAGCTTGGTGAGGTCGTGGGACATCCGCGATAATTCACCCCTCCACTTT,CASSLVRSWDIRDNSPLHF
NA,NA,TRBJ1-5,TRBV6-5,TGTGCCAGCAGCCCCGGACACAACAATCAGCCCCAGCATTTT,CASSPGHNNQPQHF
NA,NA,TRBJ2-1,TRBV4-3,TGCGCCAGCAGCCAAGATAGAGGGGTTGAGCAGTTCTTC,CASSQDRGVEQFF
few,TRBD1,TRBJ1-1,TRBV6-5,TGTGCCAGCAGTCCCAGGGGGCGCGGCGACACTGAAGCTTTCTTT,CASSPRGRGDTEAFF
NA,NA,TRBJ1-1,TRBV6-6,TGTGCCAGCACGCGGGACTCTGAAGCTTTCTTT,CASTRDSEAFF
few,NA,TRBJ1-1,TRBV6-5,TGTGCCAGCAGTGGGCCCAGGGAAAGGACTGAAGCTTTCTTT,CASSGPRERTEAFF
few,TRBD2,TRBJ2-3,TRBV5-1,TGCGCCAGCAGCCGCGTCGGGACTAGCGGCGATACGCAGTATTTT,CASSRVGTSGDTQYF
many,NA,TRBJ2-1,TRBV25-1,TGTGCCAGCAGTGAATGGGGCCCCTACAATGAGCAGTTCTTC,CASSEWGPYNEQFF
NA,TRBD1,TRBJ2-3,TRBV5-4,TGTGCCAGCAGGCGGGACAGGGAGTCAGATACGCAGTATTTT,CASRRDRESDTQYF
few,NA,TRBJ1-6,TRBV4-3,TGCGCCAGCAGCCAAGACCCAGGAAATAATTCACCCCTCCACTTT,CASSQDPGNNSPLHF
few,NA,TRBJ1-1,TRBV20-1,TGCAGTGCTAGGCACCCCGGAGGGTCGGGCGACACTGAAGCTTTCTTT,CSARHPGGSGDTEAFF
NA,NA,TRBJ1-2,TRBV20-1,TGCAGTGCTCGACGGGACACCACTAACTATGGCTACACCTTC,CSARRDTTNYGYTF
many,NA,TRBJ2-1,TRBV5-1,TGCGCCAGCAGCCCCGGTGGCGGGTACAATGAGCAGTTCTTC,CASSPGGGYNEQFF
NA,TRBD2,TRBJ2-1,TRBV4-2,TGTGCCAGCAGCCAAGATTTGAGTGGGACTAGGACCTTCGATGAGCAGTTCTTC,CASSQDLSGTRTFDEQFF
NA,NA,TRBJ2-6,TRBV6-5,TGTGCCAGCACTCAAACAGGGTCTGGGGCCAACGTCCTGACTTTC,CASTQTGSGANVLTF
few,TRBD1,TRBJ2-5,TRBV9,TGTGCCAGCAGCACCAGGACAGGGGGGAATTTTGAGACCCAGTACTTC,CASSTRTGGNFETQYF
many,TRBD2,TRBJ2-5,TRBV7-9,TGTGCCAGCAACCCCCCCGGGGGGCAAGAGACCCAGTACTTC,CASNPPGGQETQYF
NA,NA,TRBJ2-2,TRBV10-3,TGTGCCATCAGTGGGCAGGGGAGAGACGGGGAGCTGTTTTTT,CAISGQGRDGELFF
many,NA,TRBJ2-1,TRBV7-9,TGTGCCAGCAGCATATTCGACAACAATGAGCAGTTCTTC,CASSIFDNNEQFF
few,TRBD2,TRBJ2-3,TRBV7-6,TGTGCCAGCAGCTTCGGGGGGGGGTTTATTACAGATACGCAGTATTTT,CASSFGGGFITDTQYF
NA,NA,TRBJ1-5,TRBV19,TGTGCCAGTCGGGGCCAGGGACGGAGGAACAATCAGCCCCAGCATTTT,CASRGQGRRNNQPQHF
few,NA,TRBJ1-5,TRBV27,TGTGCCAGCAGTTTATCCGGGGGCCCCCGACAGCCCCAGCATTTT,CASSLSGGPRQPQHF
NA,NA,TRBJ1-6,TRBV5-1,TGCGCCAGCAGCTATGAGGGCAGGGAGGATTCACCCCTCCACTTT,CASSYEGREDSPLHF
few,TRBD1,TRBJ1-1,TRBV7-2,TGTGCCAGCAGCTACGTAACGGGACAGGGGCGCCCTGAAGCTTTCTTT,CASSYVTGQGRPEAFF
once,TRBD1,TRBJ1-4,TRBV6-5,TGTGCCAGCAGCCGAGGACAGGTCGACGAAAAACTGTTTTTT,CASSRGQVDEKLFF
NA,NA,TRBJ1-6,TRBV9,TGTGCCTCGATGAGGGCGGAGAATTCACCCCTCCACTTT,CASMRAENSPLHF
many,NA,TRBJ2-3,TRBV7-9,TGTGCCAGCAGCCGCGGACAGCGAACAGATACGCAGTATTTT,CASSRGQRTDTQYF
few,NA,TRBJ1-5,TRBV7-2,TGTGCCAGCAGCGTACAGGGAAGCAATCAGCCCCAGCATTTT,CASSVQGSNQPQHF
few,TRBD1,TRBJ2-7,TRBV7-2,TGTGCCAGCAGCTTGCAGACAGGGGACTACGAGCAGTACTTC,CASSLQTGDYEQYF
NA,TRBD1,TRBJ2-3,TRBV7-8,TGTGCCAGCAGCCGAACCGACAGGGGGCATGATACGCAGTATTTT,CASSRTDRGHDTQYF
few,TRBD2,TRBJ2-5,TRBV4-2,TGTGCCAGCAGCCAGGTCCTAGCGGTCGAAGAGACCCAGTACTTC,CASSQVLAVEETQYF
NA,TRBD1,TRBJ1-1,TRBV7-9,TGTGCCAGCAGGTTATTCTCAGGGGGCACTGAAGCTTTCTTT,CASRLFSGGTEAFF
many,NA,TRBJ1-1,TRBV28,TGTGCCAGCAGCATGAACACTGAAGCTTTCTTT,CASSMNTEAFF
few,NA,TRBJ1-1,TRBV5-1,TGCGCCAGTGCTTTGGCAGAGAACACTGAAGCTTTCTTT,CASALAENTEAFF
many,TRBD1,TRBJ2-7,TRBV6-5,TGTGCCAGCAGTTACTCCGGGACAGGGGAACACGAGCAGTACTTC,CASSYSGTGEHEQYF
few,NA,TRBJ2-2,TRBV4-3,TGCGCCAGCAGCCCGATGACATATCCTACCGGGGAGCTGTTTTTT,CASSPMTYPTGELFF
NA,NA,TRBJ2-7,TRBV19,TGTGCCAGTAGTTTAGGACACGAAATCGGCGAGCAGTACTTC,CASSLGHEIGEQYF
NA,TRBD2,TRBJ2-1,TRBV6-2/TRBV6-3,TGTGCCAGCAGTACCGGGACTAGCGCCACTCGGCAGTTCTTC,CASSTGTSATRQFF
few,TRBD1,TRBJ1-2,TRBV10-3,TGTGCCACCAGGGACAGCCGCACGGGTGGCTACACCTTC,CATRDSRTGGYTF
once,NA,TRBJ1-1,TRBV20-1,TGCAGTGCTAGAGATCCTAGGGACCGCACTGAAGCTTTCTTT,CSARDPRDRTEAFF
many,NA,TRBJ1-5,TRBV20-1,TGCAGTGCTAGATACAGCAATCAGCCCCAGCATTTT,CSARYSNQPQHF
NA,TRBD1,TRBJ1-2,TRBV7-2,TGTGCCAGCAGCCCGGACAGGGCTAACTATGGCTACACCTTC,CASSPDRANYGYTF
few,TRBD1,TRBJ2-4,TRBV25-1,TGTGCCAGCACCGGAAGGACAGGGAAAAACATTCAGTACTTC,CASTGRTGKNIQYF
NA,TRBD2,TRBJ2-5,TRBV5-1,TGCGCCAGCAGCCCGGGACTAGCGGGTTCACTAGGGACCCAGTACTTC,CASSPGLAGSLGTQYF
NA,NA,TRBJ1-1,TRBV5-4,TGTGCCAGCAGCTCTGGCGGAAGATCGATTGAAGCTTTCTTT,CASSSGGRSIEAFF